Given below is one T cell receptor beta chain in context. The antigen is not known. This CDR3 region has 17 residues. Trimming removed 1 base from V and 0 bases from J, with 13 bases in between. CDR1 KGHSH and CDR2 LQKENI come from the germline V gene. Cells sorted by CD45RO/CCR7/CD25/CD127/CD95/CD27 comprised CD4+ naive, central memory, regulatory and stem cell-like memory cells. Purities in excess of 95% were seen in all sorted populations. These data are taken from a study of beta chain features in type 1 diabetes. Expressed TCRB transcripts were sequenced because the isolated RNA had all been reverse transcribed beforehand. Sequencing used immunoSEQ multiplex PCR; TCRdb keeps in-frame clones, though not all of them. The sample holds 250,000 or so clones; around 13% are singletons and the top ten take roughly 0.02%. The study's findings and limits: A moderate, significant TCRB CDR3 shortening appeared in type 1 diabetes across four CD4+ subsets.

This sequence originates from a man younger than 40 with type 1 diabetes. Specimen: naive CD4+ T cells from blood. This chain joins TRBV18 and TRBJ2-1; D is unclear. The CDR3 reads CASSPRSDTSSYNEQFF. In nucleotides, the CDR3 is TGTGCCAGCTCACCACGGTCTGATACAAGCTCCTACAATGAGCAGTTCTTC.